This T cell receptor beta chain appears in the sequencing data of a study of blood T cell repertoires in COVID-19. The overall study: COVID-19 samples from acute and convalescent phases originated in the United States, Italy and Spain.

Patients of the Seattle cohort, enrolled during active infection, were followed longitudinally. A single count supports this clone. Original data processing: Amplification of reference gene primers was used by the study to estimate nucleated cell counts. The data were produced by immunoSEQ multiplex PCR, yet TCRdb's version contains in-frame clones alone and is incomplete. V, J and clone size reflect that table, while D and trimming were determined from the DNA. This table has over 200,000 clones, more than 80% appearing once. Germline V gene sequence: CDR1 LGHDT, CDR2 YNNKEL (reference sequence). Trimming pared 0 bases from V and 2 bases from J, leaving 9 bases between. The CDR3 sequence is 15 residues long.

The chain combines TRBV3-1 (or the pseudogene TRBV3-2) with TRBJ2-3; D gene unclear. The source is a man younger than 45 with COVID-19, enrolled during active disease. Sequencing was done on a sample of peripheral blood. CDR3 DNA: TGTGCCAGCAGCCAAGAGAATAGATACACAGATACGCAGTATTTT. It is translated as CASSQENRYTDTQYF.